This T cell receptor (beta chain) was sequenced in a study of shared clonotypes between healthy human individuals. Data came from immunoSEQ multiplex PCR; TCRdb stores just in-frame clones and leaves some out. The data hold 2 million to 3 million clones, with 80% to 95% observed a single time. CDR1 and CDR2 from the germline V gene are LGHNA and YNFKEQ. Trimming removed 0 bases at V and 4 bases at J, with 7 bases between. The length of the CDR3 is 14 residues. Sample: naive CD4+ T cells from PBMCs. The sample's subset: CD45RA+ positively selected. This chain connects TRBV4-2 to TRBJ2-1; no reliable D call. The TCR was taken from a man between 18 and 29 years old in good health. Some clones in this sample may be carry-over from other donors' samples. This CDR3 is CASSQESEYNEQFF. CDR3 nucleotides: TGTGCCAGCAGCCAAGAAAGCGAGTACAATGAGCAGTTCTTC.